This record looks at one T cell receptor (beta chain) sequence and its context. Its antigen is still unknown. This specimen belongs to a study of cytomegalovirus exposure and HLA in healthy donors. Study outcomes and limitations: Most observed TCR sequences were rare, whereas some public TCRs were detected in many donors.

The length of the CDR3 is 17 residues. V lost 2 bases to trimming and J lost 4 bases, with 20 bases between them. Per germline, CDR1 MDHEN and CDR2 SYDVKM. In the PCR, 60 Vbeta and 13 Jbeta primers were used. Measured with immunoSEQ multiplex PCR; TCRdb has only the in-frame clones, and not every one. The repertoire holds approximately 160,000 clones, with around 86% as singletons. V usage is TRBV28 and J usage is TRBJ1-1; no reliable D call. The source is a man over 45 in good health and CMV-seropositive. The sample was PBMCs. CDR3 protein: CASSLAFGILGSTEAFF. The CDR3 DNA reads TGTGCCAGCAGTTTAGCATTTGGGATCCTGGGGAGCACTGAAGCTTTCTTT. Full variable domain (outside the CDR3, taken from reference TRBV28 and TRBJ1-1): DVKVTQSSRYLVKRTGEKVFLECVQDMDHENMFWYRQDPGLGLRLIYFSYDVKMKEKGDIPEGYSVSREKKERFSLILESASTNQTSMYLCASSLAFGILGSTEAFFGQGTRLTVV.